These T cell receptor beta chains were read from a single sample in a study of T-cell memory formation after mild COVID-19. Each CDR3 protein is one row after TCRdb ran MiXCR on the 5' RACE reads. The table lists roughly 480,000 distinct CDR3 sequences, around 25% of them singletons. The sequenced material came from PBMCs or a T cell subset sorted from them (not recorded which). The receptor source for this set is an adult woman who had mild COVID-19 (a few samples of this study predate the infection). Cell type and time point are not known. Each CDR3 is given without its conserved first and last residue. The order of the fields is V gene, clone size, J gene, CDR3 protein. Size tells how often a clone was seen (once, few, many) or the class of an expanded clone, and some rows leave it out.

TRBV29-1,NA,TRBJ2-1,SVEGAGSDPNEQF
TRBV15,NA,TRBJ2-5,ATSSPGVAETQY
TRBV6-1,many,TRBJ2-7,ASSEAGAGGFEQY
TRBV28,few,TRBJ2-1,ASRLLAGGRNEQF
TRBV27,NA,TRBJ2-7,ASSPDRVNVYEQY
TRBV20-1,NA,TRBJ1-2,SAPREYGYT
TRBV10-3,NA,TRBJ1-1,AISEPGQGENTEAF
TRBV21-1,NA,TRBJ2-3,ASSKAIGASGPAYMQY
TRBV7-9,few,TRBJ2-1,ASRTETGSLWEQF
TRBV12-3/TRBV12-4,NA,TRBJ1-1,ASSLSGVGRDTEAF
TRBV5-6,few,TRBJ1-5,ASSLGSRRRNQPQH
TRBV5-1,few,TRBJ2-1,ASSLPWDSGDNEQF
TRBV20-1,NA,TRBJ2-3,SARDRRGMLDTQY
TRBV7-3,few,TRBJ2-7,ASSPLGGREYEQY
TRBV12-3/TRBV12-4,few,TRBJ2-7,ASSFIVKTYEQY
TRBV25-1,few,TRBJ2-4,ASSGTGRFGVDIQY
TRBV29-1,few,TRBJ2-3,SVFPSDRTDTQY
TRBV10-3,few,TRBJ2-7,AISWGGAGGPYEQY
TRBV12-3/TRBV12-4,few,TRBJ1-2,ASSLDRTGSYGYT
TRBV7-3,NA,TRBJ2-2,ASSSQSTGLAGGTGELF
TRBV25-1,NA,TRBJ2-2,ATQGTEELF
TRBV6-5,few,TRBJ2-2,ASSYSPAGQANTGELF
TRBV7-9,many,TRBJ2-1,ASSPKLAGATYNEQF
TRBV7-9,NA,TRBJ1-1,ASKAYGEAF
TRBV29-1,NA,TRBJ1-1,SVEDLGINTEAF
TRBV7-9,NA,TRBJ2-4,ASSPLQGLAKNIQY
TRBV7-2,NA,TRBJ2-2,ASSLVAGVPGELF
TRBV7-6,NA,TRBJ2-3,ASSPRSVGGTDTQY
TRBV5-5,few,TRBJ1-2,ASRPGQGNYGYT
TRBV12-3/TRBV12-4,few,TRBJ2-5,ASSLAHGGWETQY
TRBV24-1,NA,TRBJ2-3,ATSDFLDTQY
TRBV5-4,NA,TRBJ2-1,ASSLEGANYNEQF
TRBV5-1,NA,TRBJ2-7,ASSPIGGDEQY
TRBV3-1,NA,TRBJ2-1,ASSQVVSSYNEQF
TRBV19,NA,TRBJ2-5,ASSSHRGGFEETQY
TRBV2,NA,TRBJ1-1,ASTRQEISNTEAF
TRBV24-1,NA,TRBJ2-1,ATSDLGQDYNEQF
TRBV20-1,few,TRBJ1-3,SAGAFSGNTIY
TRBV4-3,NA,TRBJ2-3,ASSQDLLLDFLNTQY
TRBV5-1,few,TRBJ2-2,ASSLEARRALAANTGELF
TRBV20-1,NA,TRBJ2-3,SAKGDTQY
TRBV7-2,NA,TRBJ2-7,ASSLGGTSAEQY